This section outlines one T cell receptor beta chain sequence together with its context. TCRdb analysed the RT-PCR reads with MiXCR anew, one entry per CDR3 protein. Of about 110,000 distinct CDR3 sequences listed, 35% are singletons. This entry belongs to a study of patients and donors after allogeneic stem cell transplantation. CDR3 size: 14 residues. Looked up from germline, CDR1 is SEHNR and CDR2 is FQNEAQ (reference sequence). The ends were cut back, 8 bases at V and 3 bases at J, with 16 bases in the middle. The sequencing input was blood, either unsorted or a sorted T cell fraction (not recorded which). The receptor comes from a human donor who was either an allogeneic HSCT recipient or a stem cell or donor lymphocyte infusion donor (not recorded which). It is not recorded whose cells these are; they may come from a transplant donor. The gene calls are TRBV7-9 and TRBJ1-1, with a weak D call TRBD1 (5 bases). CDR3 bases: TGTGCCAGCGGAAAGGGGATCGCGGACACTGAAGCTTTCTTT. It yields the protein CASGKGIADTEAFF.